This passage covers 21 T cell receptor beta chains from one sample sequenced in a study of cytomegalovirus exposure and HLA in healthy donors. PCR was performed using 60 Vbeta and 13 Jbeta primers. TCRdb's copy holds only in-frame clones and misses some; the assay was immunoSEQ multiplex PCR. The top ten hold under 3% of the sample, which has some 150,000 clones, roughly 78% seen once. The sequenced sample consisted of PBMCs. All receptors derive from a man aged 35-49 years in good health and CMV-seropositive.

J is TRBJ1-2 and V is TRBV6-5; no firm D call. Germline loops: CDR1 MNHEY, CDR2 SVGAGI. CDR3 length: 14 residues. Trimming left V 0 bases short and J 1 base short, with 6 bases between. Here the CDR3 DNA reads TGTGCCAGCAGTTACTCGTCAGTTAACTATGGCTACACCTTC. Protein: CASSYSSVNYGYTF.

This clone was recorded a few times. This rearrangement joins TRBV6-1 to TRBJ2-7, with 10 bases aligning to TRBD2. Trimming at V came to 3 bases and at J to 1 base, leaving 6 bases not matched to a gene. The CDR3 spans 16 residues. CDR1 is MNHNS, CDR2 SASEGT, per germline. The CDR3 region has the DNA TGTGCCAGCAGTGACGTTGCTAGCGGGAGTTCCTACGAGCAGTACTTC. Amino acids: CASSDVASGSSYEQYF.

The J gene is TRBJ2-1, the V gene TRBV7-3; 7 positions match TRBD2. Looked up from germline, CDR1 is SGHTA and CDR2 is FQGTGA. With V trimmed by 2 bases and J by 1 base, 5 bases remained unmatched. There are 16 residues in the CDR3. This CDR3 reads CASSLRPGGSYNEQFF. CDR3 bases: TGTGCCAGCAGCTTACGCCCGGGAGGATCCTACAATGAGCAGTTCTTC. The full variable domain, in which reference TRBV7-3 and TRBJ2-1 provide the parts outside the CDR3, is GAGVSQTPSNKVTEKGKYVELRCDPISGHTALYWYRQSLGQGPEFLIYFQGTGAADDSGLPNDRFFAVRPEGSVSTLKIQRTERGDSAVYLCASSLRPGGSYNEQFFGPGTRLTVL.

The J gene is TRBJ1-2, the V gene TRBV29-1, with TRBD1 matching 8 bases. This CDR3 is built from 14 residues. Germline assignment: CDR1 SQVTM and CDR2 ANQGSEA. Losses at the gene ends were 4 bases for V and 0 bases for J; bases not matched to a gene: 4. CDR3 loop: CSVVAGGSNYGYTF. The CDR3 DNA reads TGCAGCGTTGTGGCAGGGGGCTCTAACTATGGCTACACCTTC.

This clone was picked up a small number of times. This chain connects TRBV30 to TRBJ2-1; 11 nucleotides align to TRBD2. The CDR3 sequence is 13 residues long. The ends lost 3 bases at V and 9 bases at J; junction bases unmatched: 4. Per the germline V gene, CDR1 is GTSNPN and CDR2 is SVGIG (reference sequence). This CDR3 reads CAWRLAGGSEQFF. DNA for the CDR3: TGTGCCTGGAGATTAGCGGGAGGGAGTGAGCAGTTCTTC.

The chain uses TRBV10-3 and TRBJ1-5; no clear D gene. Germline V gene lookup returns CDR1 ENHRY and CDR2 SYGVKD. The CDR3 is 13 residues long. V was trimmed by 5 bases and J by 4 bases, leaving 9 bases between them. DNA of the CDR3: TGTGCCATCAGTCCGACGGAGAATCAGCCCCAGCATTTT. This codes for CAISPTENQPQHF.

The sample holds a few counts of this clone. The chain employs TRBV14 and TRBJ2-5; D is unresolved. TRBJ2-7 matches the DNA end more closely, so the J call is doubtful. Germline lookup yields CDR1 SGHDN and CDR2 FVKESK. This CDR3 has 11 residues. This CDR3 reads CASSRTYEQYF. The CDR3 nucleotides are TGTGCCAGCAGCCGCACCTACGAGCAGTACTTC.

The chain carries TRBV2 and TRBJ2-3; possibly TRBD2 for D (5 bases). CDR1 is SNHLY and CDR2 is FYNNEI in the germline V gene. CDR3 length: 15 residues. The V end lost 6 bases, the J end lost 2 bases, and 15 bases lay between the germline ends. CDR3 in amino acids: CASRSAEASTDTQYF. The CDR3 nucleotides read TGTGCCAGCAGGTCAGCGGAGGCCTCCACAGATACGCAGTATTTT. Complete variable domain (other parts from reference TRBV2 and TRBJ2-3): EPEVTQTPSHQVTQMGQEVILRCVPISNHLYFYWYRQILGQKVEFLVSFYNNEISEKSEIFDDQFSVERPDGSNFTLKIRSTKLEDSAMYFCASRSAEASTDTQYFGPGTRLTVL.

This rearrangement joins TRBV27 to TRBJ2-7; D unresolved. Trimming pared 5 bases from V and 3 bases from J, leaving 14 bases between. The germline V gene has CDR1 MNHEY and CDR2 SMNVEV (reference sequence). The CDR3 loop spans 14 amino acids. In DNA form, the CDR3 reads TGTGCCAGCAGTCCCGCGGTTGGCCGCTACGAGCAGTACTTC. This codes for CASSPAVGRYEQYF.

This clone was recorded once. The gene calls are TRBV2 and TRBJ2-1; TRBD2 matches 7 bases. With 4 bases clipped from V and 2 bases from J, the junction kept 5 bases outside the gene matches. The CDR3 has 15 amino acids. Germline V gene lookup returns CDR1 SNHLY and CDR2 FYNNEI. The CDR3 DNA sequence: TGTGCCAGCAGTGCCAGGACTAGACCCTACAATGAGCAGTTCTTC. Translation gives CASSARTRPYNEQFF.

This sequence joins TRBV9 and TRBJ2-4; no clear D. Germline V CDR1 and CDR2: SGDLS, YYNGEE. The V and J ends lost 0 bases and 0 bases respectively, with 19 bases between them. The CDR3 loop spans 19 amino acids. As DNA, the CDR3 is TGTGCCAGCAGCGTAGGCCCTCCCGTCCACTTTCTAGCCAAAAACATTCAGTACTTC. Its protein is CASSVGPPVHFLAKNIQYF. Complete variable domain (other parts from reference TRBV9 and TRBJ2-4): DSGVTQTPKHLITATGQRVTLRCSPRSGDLSVYWYQQSLDQGLQFLIQYYNGEERAKGNILERFSAQQFPDLHSELNLSSLELGDSALYFCASSVGPPVHFLAKNIQYFGAGTRLSVL.

The CDR3 DNA follows: TGTGCCAGCAGCGTAGCTATGGGGGCCTCTGGAAACACCATATATTTT. This encodes CASSVAMGASGNTIYF. The gene calls are TRBV9 and TRBJ1-3, with a tentative D call TRBD1 (6 bases). The CDR3 runs 16 residues. Germline assignment: CDR1 SGDLS and CDR2 YYNGEE. Trimming stripped 0 bases from V and 0 bases from J, with 10 bases between.

The chain uses TRBV7-9 and TRBJ2-5; D unresolved. The length of the CDR3 is 16 residues. CDR1 SEHNR and CDR2 FQNEAQ come from the germline V gene (reference sequence). V shed 1 base and J shed 4 bases, with 16 bases lying between them. The CDR3 is CASSLVVNPSGETQYF. CDR3 nucleotide sequence: TGTGCCAGCAGCTTAGTTGTCAACCCGTCGGGAGAGACCCAGTACTTC.

This clone has just one count. The chain combines TRBV19 with TRBJ2-7, with TRBD2 matching over 9 bases. The germline V gene has CDR1 LNHDA and CDR2 SQIVND (reference sequence). The length of the CDR3 is 16 residues. The V segment lost 10 bases and the J segment 3 bases; nucleotides outside the gene matches: 16. The CDR3 is CAIATPRGLADYEQYF. Written as DNA, the CDR3 is TGTGCCATCGCGACGCCCAGGGGACTAGCAGACTACGAGCAGTACTTC.

V is TRBV10-1 and J is TRBJ2-5; D possibly corresponds to TRBD1 (5 bases). Trimming pared 2 bases from V and 5 bases from J, leaving 15 bases between. The V gene's germline CDR1 is WNHNN and CDR2 SYGVQD (reference sequence). This CDR3 has 15 residues. The CDR3 here is CASSERTGFGETQYF. The CDR3 DNA reads as TGCGCCAGCAGTGAGAGAACAGGATTCGGGGAGACCCAGTACTTC.

The V gene is TRBV28, the J gene TRBJ1-2; 8 bases align to TRBD1. V trimming: 4 bases; J trimming: 8 bases; junction bases outside the gene matches: 6. CDR1 and CDR2 from the germline V gene are MDHEN and SYDVKM. CDR3 length: 13 residues. CDR3 amino acids: CASSSGQGDGYTF. CDR3 sequence (DNA): TGTGCCAGCAGTTCCGGACAGGGTGACGGCTACACCTTC.

The chain joins TRBV5-1 to TRBJ1-4, with TRBD1 matching over 9 bases. The CDR3 contains 15 residues. Germline trimming cut 3 bases from V and 8 bases from J; bases unmatched to any gene: 8. CDR1 and CDR2 (germline): SGHRS, YFSETQ. CDR3 nucleotides: TGCGCCAGCAGCTCCCTAACAGGGGGCGCCGAAAAACTGTTTTTT. Translated, it gives CASSSLTGGAEKLFF.

The chain joins TRBV9 to TRBJ2-6; 7 bases agree with TRBD1. The junction had 9 bases not matched to a gene; V was cut back by 4 bases and J by 2 bases. This CDR3 region has 17 residues. Germline V gene lookup returns CDR1 SGDLS and CDR2 YYNGEE. The CDR3 is CASSLGQVPPGANVLTF. In DNA form, the CDR3 reads TGTGCCAGCAGCCTTGGACAGGTACCCCCTGGGGCCAACGTCCTGACTTTC.

This clone was recorded a few times. The gene calls are TRBV18 and TRBJ2-2; D gene unclear. The CDR3 loop spans 14 amino acids. CDR1 is KGHSH and CDR2 is LQKENI in the germline V gene. Trimming stripped 5 bases from V and 4 bases from J, with 11 bases between. The chain's CDR3 is CASSATVGTGELFF. The CDR3 coding sequence is TGTGCCAGCTCAGCGACTGTGGGCACCGGGGAGCTGTTTTTT.

The chain employs TRBV27 and TRBJ1-2; D call uncertain. The germline V gene has CDR1 MNHEY and CDR2 SMNVEV (reference sequence). V was shortened by 3 bases and J by 4 bases, with 12 bases between the two germline ends. This CDR3 contains 14 residues. DNA for the CDR3: TGTGCCAGCAGTTTTCGACCGGGAACCTATGGCTACACCTTC. Its translation: CASSFRPGTYGYTF.

The chain employs TRBV9 and TRBJ2-7, with a tentative D call TRBD1 (5 bases). The CDR3 loop spans 14 amino acids. Trimming removed 0 bases at V and 2 bases at J, with 9 bases between. Germline CDR1 SGDLS, CDR2 YYNGEE. Here the CDR3 reads CASSVGGGPYEQYF. The DNA for the CDR3 is TGTGCCAGCAGCGTAGGGGGCGGACCCTACGAGCAGTACTTC.